Each of the 30 T cell receptor beta chains below was sequenced from the same sample in a study of tumor and adjacent non-tumor tissue in lung cancer. No cell sorting was done before RNA was extracted from the tissue. More than 3 cm separated this lung sample from the edge of the tumor. TCRbeta libraries were built with three rounds of nested PCR, modified from ARM-PCR. One entry per CDR3 protein, called by TCRdb with MiXCR from the multiplex PCR reads. In the table there are 90,000 to 100,000 distinct CDR3 sequences, 75% to 85% of which are singletons. Sample: distant non-tumor lung tissue. The receptors come from a man in his 60s with small cell lung cancer.

In this sample, this clonotype turned up many times. The CDR3 loop is CASSTDSEQFF. CDR3 coding DNA: TGTGCCAGCAGTACGGACTCCGAGCAGTTCTTC. V and J are TRBV2 and TRBJ2-1, with D possibly TRBD2 on 5 matching bases. CDR1 SNHLY and CDR2 FYNNEI come from the germline V gene. Deletions cut 5 bases from V and 10 bases from J, with 9 bases between. The CDR3 length is 11 residues.

This clonotype is classed as medium-sized. The chain joins TRBV11-2 to TRBJ2-2; D not resolved. Germline values: CDR1 SGHAT, CDR2 FQNNGV. Trimming stripped 2 bases from V and 4 bases from J, with 11 bases between. The CDR3 is made up of 15 amino acids. DNA for the CDR3: TGTGCCAGCAGCTTACGAGGACCAACCACCGGGGAGCTGTTTTTT. It encodes CASSLRGPTTGELFF.

A remark on this clonotype: One end of the junction does not line up with germline, which may come from a read error. The CDR3 sequence: CAGSELAGGKNEQTF. The DNA for the CDR3 is TGTGCCGGCAGTGAACTTGCGGGAGGGAAGAATGAGCAGACCTTC. The rearrangement uses TRBV6-1 and TRBJ2-1; 9 bases align to TRBD2. Germline V gene sequence: CDR1 MNHNS, CDR2 SASEGT. The CDR3 spans 15 residues.

A remark on this clonotype: A junction boundary mismatches the germline segment, possibly from a read error. The rearrangement joins TRBV7-9 to TRBJ2-5; D uncertain. The germline gives CDR1 SEHNR, CDR2 FQNEAQ (reference sequence). The CDR3 has 16 amino acids. The CDR3 DNA follows: TGTGCCAGCAGCTTTTTTACGGGCGTGTACCAAGAGATCCAGTATTTC. Translated, it gives CASSFFTGVYQEIQYF.

This clonotype was picked up one time. A junction end diverges from the germline sequence, so it may reflect a read error. The rearrangement links TRBV7-9 to TRBJ2-1, with D unclear. Germline values: CDR1 SEHNR, CDR2 FQNEAQ (reference sequence). The CDR3 runs 13 residues. CDR3 in DNA: TGTGCCAGCAGCTTAGCCTCCTACATTGAGCAGTTCTTT. Amino acids: CASSLASYIEQFF.

Concerning this clonotype itself: A junction end diverges from the germline sequence, so it may reflect a read error. The rearrangement joins TRBV11-2 to TRBJ2-2; D may be TRBD2 (6 bases). The germline gives CDR1 SGHAT, CDR2 FQNNGV. The CDR3 spans 14 residues. The DNA of the CDR3 is TGTGCCAGTAGTGGTAGCGGAAACACCGGGGGGCTGTTTTTT. This gives the protein CASSGSGNTGGLFF.

As to this clonotype: The junction does not match germline at one end; this may be a read error. V and J are TRBV6-5 and TRBJ2-3; maybe TRBD2 (7 bases). CDR1 and CDR2 from the germline V gene are MNHEY and SVGAGI. The CDR3 contains 15 residues. CDR3 DNA sequence: TGTGCCAGCGGCGCGCATGGGAGGGACACAGATATGCAGTATTTT. Its translation: CASGAHGRDTDMQYF.

With respect to this clonotype: The junction departs from germline at one end; a sequencing error may be responsible. The CDR3 coding sequence is TGTGCCAGCGGTTTTGACAGTCACAATGAGCAGTTCTTC. This encodes CASGFDSHNEQFF. The chain employs TRBV12-3 or TRBV12-4 and TRBJ2-1; tentative D call: TRBD1 (5 bases). This CDR3 has 13 amino acids.

This clonotype was seen once. A read error may produce the germline difference seen at one junction end. V gene TRBV24-1 combines with J gene TRBJ2-1, with D perhaps being TRBD1 or TRBD2 (5 bases each). CDR3 length: 16 amino acids. Germline V lookup: CDR1 KGHDR, CDR2 SFDVKD. The DNA for the CDR3 is TGTGCCACCAGTGATCCCCGCACGGGGACGTACGGTGAGCAGTTTTTC. Translation gives CATSDPRTGTYGEQFF.

Note on this clonotype: Sequence at one end of the junction differs from germline and may be a read error. The gene calls are TRBV29-1 and TRBJ2-1; 12 positions match TRBD2. This CDR3 contains 13 residues. Germline V gene sequence: CDR1 SQVTM, CDR2 ANQGSEA. In DNA, the CDR3 is TGCAGCGTTAAAGGACTAGCGGGGAATGAGCGGTTCTTC. Translating it yields CSVKGLAGNERFF.

This clonotype was seen at least ten times. V and J are TRBV5-1 and TRBJ2-3; 11 bases agree with TRBD2. J gave up 2 bases and V 4 bases, and 6 bases lay outside the gene matches. This CDR3 region has 16 residues. From germline, CDR1 is SGHRS and CDR2 YFSETQ. The CDR3, as DNA: TGCGCCAGCAGCCTGACTAGCGGGATCTCCACAGATACGCAGTATTTT. This translates into CASSLTSGISTDTQYF. Full variable domain (outside the CDR3, taken from reference TRBV5-1 and TRBJ2-3): KAGVTQTPRYLIKTRGQQVTLSCSPISGHRSVSWYQQTPGQGLQFLFEYFSETQRNKGNFPGRFSGRQFSNSRSEMNVSTLELGDSALYLCASSLTSGISTDTQYFGPGTRLTVL.

Details on this clonotype: Relative to the germline gene, one junction end is altered; a read error may explain this. The CDR3 loop is CASSLGSSYSEQLF. DNA of the CDR3: TGTGCCAGCAGCTTGGGGAGCTCCTACAGTGAGCAGTTGTTC. This chain joins TRBV11-3 and TRBJ2-1, with D perhaps matching TRBD2 (5 bases). CDR3 length equals 14 residues. Germline loops: CDR1 SGHNT, CDR2 YENEEA. The full variable domain, with the rest looked up from reference TRBV11-3 and TRBJ2-1, is EAGVVQSPRYKIIEKKQPVAFWCNPISGHNTLYWYLQNLGQGPELLIRYENEEAVDDSQLPKDRFSAERLKGVDSTLKIQPAELGDSAVYLCASSLGSSYSEQLFGPGTRLTVL.

On this clonotype itself: At one end the junction does not follow the germline gene, possibly because of a read error. The chain employs TRBV4-2 and TRBJ1-1; D uncertain. CDR1 is LGHNA, CDR2 YNFKEQ, per germline. The CDR3 spans 12 residues. The DNA of the CDR3 is TGTGCCAGTAGCCTGGGGTATACTGAAGCTTTCTTT. It encodes CASSLGYTEAFF.

As to this clonotype: At one of its ends the junction is not consistent with the germline gene, which may arise from a read error. V and J are TRBV11-3 and TRBJ1-1, with unresolved D. The CDR3 sequence is 13 residues long. Per germline, CDR1 SGHNT and CDR2 YENEEA. CDR3 amino acids: CASSLGPKTEVSF. The CDR3 coding sequence is TGTGCCAGCAGCTTAGGCCCCAAGACTGAAGTTTCCTTT.

As concerns this clonotype: Since a much larger clone is just one base distant, this may be a read error. The chain is built from TRBV20-1 and TRBJ1-2, with a possible D match to TRBD1 (5 bases). The V gene's germline CDR1 is DFQATT and CDR2 SNEGSKA (reference sequence). This CDR3 spans 12 amino acids. Between the trimmed V and J ends, which lost 3 bases and 10 bases, there was a span of 15 bases. In DNA, the CDR3 is TGCAGTGCTAGGGACACTACCCTTGCCTACACCTTC. Amino acid sequence: CSARDTTLAYTF.

The chain employs TRBV6-1 and TRBJ2-7, with a weak D call TRBD1 (6 bases). CDR1 and CDR2 from the germline V gene are MNHNS and SASEGT. CDR3 length: 16 residues. As DNA, the CDR3 is TGTGCCAACAGTGGGAGAAACACAGGGCCCCATTACAAGCAGTACGTC. Translation gives CANSGRNTGPHYKQYV.

A word on this clonotype: One end of the junction is discordant with germline, which a read error may explain. The chain couples TRBV29-1 to TRBJ2-3; D possibly corresponds to TRBD2 (5 bases). In germline, CDR1 is SQVTM, CDR2 ANQGSEA. There are 12 residues in the CDR3. The CDR3 spells CSETSGTDMQYF. The DNA of the CDR3 is TGTAGCGAAACATCAGGCACAGATATGCAGTATTTT.

This clonotype was picked up one time. The chain joins TRBV12-3 or TRBV12-4 to TRBJ1-2, with D possibly matching TRBD1 (6 bases). This CDR3 comprises 14 residues. With 4 bases removed from V and 7 bases from J, the gap between germline ends came to 16 bases. The CDR3 bases are TGTGCCAGCAGTTATTTCCGGCCAGGGGTTGGCTACACCTTC. The encoded protein is CASSYFRPGVGYTF.

As concerns this clonotype: One junction end does not reproduce the germline sequence, and a read error may be involved. This sequence joins TRBV6-5 and TRBJ2-6; 8 bases align to TRBD1. The V gene's germline CDR1 is MNHEY and CDR2 SVGAGI. The CDR3 extends over 17 amino acids. This CDR3 is CVTSLDRDHCGADVLTF. CDR3 nucleotide sequence: TGTGTCACCAGCCTGGACAGGGACCACTGTGGGGCCGACGTCCTGACTTTC.

This clonotype has only a few counts. This sequence joins TRBV28 and TRBJ2-5, with TRBD1 matching over 8 bases. Trimming cost V 5 bases and J 7 bases; bases outside gene matches: 18. CDR3 size: 17 residues. Per germline, CDR1 MDHEN and CDR2 SYDVKM. This CDR3 reads CASSPSQGVDYGPTQYF. Here the CDR3 DNA reads TGTGCCAGCAGTCCCTCACAGGGGGTGGACTATGGCCCGACCCAGTACTTC.

This clonotype has just one count. An end of the junction differs from the germline gene, which may be a read error. The V gene is TRBV6-6, the J gene TRBJ1-1; 11 bases fit TRBD1. CDR1 and CDR2 from the germline V gene are MNHNY and SVGAGI (reference sequence). CDR3 length equals 14 residues. The chain's CDR3 is CASSFYGQGADAIF. CDR3 in DNA: TGTGCCAGCAGTTTCTACGGACAGGGGGCAGATGCTATCTTT.

Of note for this clonotype: Since a much larger clone is just one base distant, this may be a read error. The chain uses TRBV7-9 and TRBJ2-1; D remains ambiguous. The V gene's germline CDR1 is SEHNR and CDR2 FQNEAQ (reference sequence). The CDR3 sequence is 14 residues long. V lost 3 bases and J lost 6, with 12 bases in between. The CDR3 here is CASSLTLLSNEQFF. CDR3 nucleotide sequence: TGTGCCAGCAGCTTGACTCTGCTCAGCAATGAGCAGTTCTTC.

This clonotype was detected once. The V gene is TRBV5-6, the J gene TRBJ2-1; 9 bases agree with TRBD2. J lost 13 bases, V lost 1 base, and 12 bases had no gene match. CDR1 and CDR2 from the germline V gene are SGHDT and YYEEEE. The CDR3 spans 15 residues. In DNA, the CDR3 is TGTGCCAGCAGCTTGAGGTTTCTAGCGGGAATGAGTCAGTTCTTC. This sequence encodes CASSLRFLAGMSQFF.

The chain recombines TRBV12-3 or TRBV12-4 with TRBJ1-4; TRBD1 might be the D (6 bases). The germline V and J ends were trimmed by 7 bases and 4 bases, with 13 bases remaining between them. The CDR3 is 14 amino acids. The CDR3 is CASIRTEFNEKLFF. As DNA, the CDR3 is TGTGCCAGCATCCGGACAGAGTTTAATGAAAAACTGTTTTTT.

By proportion, this clonotype is medium-sized. The chain has TRBV11-2 and TRBJ2-7; D not resolved. The CDR3 runs 14 residues. The germline V gene encodes CDR1 SGHAT and CDR2 FQNNGV. Trimming left V 5 bases short and J 0 bases short, with 11 bases between. The CDR3 protein is CASSPDLTSYEQYV. DNA of the CDR3: TGTGCCAGCAGCCCCGACTTGACCTCCTACGAGCAGTACGTC.

As regards this clonotype: A read error may account for a junction end that differs from germline. CDR3: CASSLLGEADTQYF. CDR3 coding DNA: TGTGCCAGCAGCTTACTGGGAGAGGCAGACACGCAGTATTTT. V is TRBV11-2 and J is TRBJ2-3; perhaps TRBD2 as D (5 bases). Germline CDR1 reads SGHAT; CDR2 reads FQNNGV. CDR3 length: 14 amino acids.

This clonotype is a singleton in its sample. A much more abundant neighbour one base away suggests this may be a read error. This chain links TRBV24-1 with TRBJ2-3, with 7 positions matching TRBD1. The end of the DNA aligns better with TRBJ1-5, so the J call may be wrong. CDR1 and CDR2 from the germline V gene are KGHDR and SFDVKD. The CDR3 length is 13 residues. CDR3 residues: CATRSTGADTQHF. CDR3 DNA sequence: TGTGCCACCAGATCCACAGGGGCAGATACGCAGCATTTT.

With respect to this clonotype: A read error may produce the germline difference seen at one junction end. Written as DNA, the CDR3 is TGTACCAGCAGCTTGGGAGTAGCGGGAGGCTACTACTACAATGAGCGGTTCTTC. This sequence encodes CTSSLGVAGGYYYNERFF. The rearrangement joins TRBV11-2 to TRBJ2-1; 10 bases fit TRBD2. The germline V gene has CDR1 SGHAT and CDR2 FQNNGV. CDR3 length: 18 residues.

At least ten counts were recorded for this clonotype. The chain couples TRBV29-1 to TRBJ2-5, with D unclear. V lost 7 bases, J lost 3 bases, and 12 bases lay in between. This CDR3 comprises 12 residues. Germline assignment: CDR1 SQVTM and CDR2 ANQGSEA. CDR3 sequence reads: CSGSTAKETQYF. CDR3 bases: TGCAGCGGGTCCACAGCAAAAGAGACCCAGTACTTC. Together with reference TRBV29-1 and TRBJ2-5, the CDR3 gives the full variable domain: SAVISQKPSRDICQRGTSLTIQCQVDSQVTMMFWYRQQPGQSLTLIATANQGSEATYESGFVIDKFPISRPNLTFSTLTVSNMSPEDSSIYLCSGSTAKETQYFGPGTRLLVL.

A word on this clonotype: A read error may explain this, as a much larger clone is one base away. The chain recombines TRBV7-9 with TRBJ1-2, with D maybe TRBD1 (6 bases). Germline V CDR1 and CDR2: SEHNR, FQNEAQ (reference sequence). Trimming shortened V by 2 bases and J by 9 bases, and 19 bases separated the two germline ends. The CDR3 is made up of 15 amino acids. The chain's CDR3 is CASSLKAGEEYCYTF. The CDR3 region has the DNA TGTGCCAGCAGCTTAAAGGCAGGGGAAGAGTATTGCTACACCTTC. The full variable domain, completed using reference TRBV7-9 and TRBJ1-2, is DTGVSQNPRHKITKRGQNVTFRCDPISEHNRLYWYRQTLGQGPEFLTYFQNEAQLEKSRLLSDRFSAERPKGSFSTLEIQRTEQGDSAMYLCASSLKAGEEYCYTFGSGTRLTVV.